The rows below give T cell receptor beta chains drawn from one sample of a study of blood T cell repertoires in COVID-19. The protocol was immunoSEQ multiplex PCR, while the TCRdb copy is restricted to in-frame clones and leaves out a portion. The sample holds 300,000 to 400,000 clones; about nine tenths are singletons and the top ten take roughly a tenth. Source material: peripheral blood. The receptors here all came from a man aged 25-45 years with COVID-19, enrolled during active disease. CDR3s include the opening cysteine and the closing phenylalanine or tryptophan. A D gene is named only where the DNA matches it firmly. Expanded clones get a size class; other rows say once, few or many, or leave the size out.

v_call	j_call	d_call	clone_size	cdr3_aa	cdr3_nt
TRBV19	TRBJ2-5	TRBD2	NA	CASSNPGLAEETQYF	TGTGCCAGTAGTAACCCAGGTCTAGCGGAAGAGACCCAGTACTTC
TRBV7-3	TRBJ1-2	NA	NA	CASSLMGQVTINYGYTF	TGTGCCAGCAGCTTAATGGGACAAGTAACCATTAACTATGGCTACACCTTC
TRBV12-5	TRBJ1-1	TRBD1	NA	CASGSPNRGGTEAFF	TGTGCTAGTGGTTCTCCTAACAGGGGGGGGACTGAAGCTTTCTTT
TRBV11-3	TRBJ2-7	NA	NA	CASSLGAGESYEQYF	TGTGCCAGCAGCTTAGGGGCAGGGGAGTCCTACGAGCAGTACTTC
TRBV27	TRBJ2-7	NA	NA	CASSFGTQEQYF	TGTGCCAGCAGTTTTGGGACACAAGAGCAGTACTTC
TRBV19	TRBJ2-4	NA	NA	CASSIGVRGAKNIQYF	TGTGCCAGTAGTATAGGGGTCAGGGGAGCCAAAAACATTCAGTACTTC
TRBV15	TRBJ2-3	NA	NA	CATEGVSTDTQYF	TGTGCCACCGAGGGGGTCAGCACAGATACGCAGTATTTT
TRBV20-1	TRBJ1-1	NA	NA	CSARAGAEAFF	TGCAGTGCTAGAGCGGGGGCTGAAGCTTTCTTT
TRBV27	TRBJ2-1	TRBD2	NA	CASLGLAGASSYNEQFF	TGTGCCAGCTTGGGACTAGCGGGGGCGAGCTCCTACAATGAGCAGTTCTTC
TRBV7-3	TRBJ1-2	NA	NA	CASSLQGTMGYTF	TGTGCCAGCAGCCTGCAAGGAACTATGGGCTACACCTTC
TRBV12-3/TRBV12-4	TRBJ2-3	NA	once	CATRTEDTQYF	TGTGCCACCAGGACTGAAGATACGCAGTATTTT
TRBV19	TRBJ2-7	NA	NA	CASMGGTSSYEQYF	TGTGCCAGTATGGGCGGGACGAGCTCCTACGAGCAGTACTTC
TRBV3-1/TRBV3-2	TRBJ2-7	TRBD1	NA	CASSQNSGTGREQYF	TGTGCCAGCAGCCAAAATTCGGGGACAGGGCGCGAGCAGTACTTC
TRBV11-2	TRBJ2-7	TRBD1	NA	CASSSGTGGTYEQYF	TGTGCCAGCAGCTCCGGGACAGGGGGCACCTACGAGCAGTACTTC
TRBV9	TRBJ2-6	TRBD1	NA	CASSHPRTGAISGANVLTF	TGTGCCAGCAGCCATCCCCGGACAGGGGCGATCTCTGGGGCCAACGTCCTGACTTTC
TRBV7-2	TRBJ2-1	NA	NA	CASSLATGPSYNEQFF	TGTGCCAGCAGCTTAGCTACAGGACCTTCCTACAATGAGCAGTTCTTC
TRBV5-1	TRBJ2-2	TRBD1	many	CASSYSQGAGGELFF	TGCGCCAGCAGCTATTCACAGGGGGCCGGCGGGGAGCTGTTTTTT
TRBV3-1/TRBV3-2	TRBJ2-3	TRBD2	NA	CASVGGRGDTDTQYF	TGTGCCAGCGTAGGAGGGCGGGGGGACACAGATACGCAGTATTTT
TRBV6-5	TRBJ2-5	TRBD1	NA	CASSYDRAVETQYF	TGTGCCAGCAGTTATGACAGGGCTGTAGAGACCCAGTACTTC
TRBV28	TRBJ1-1	TRBD1	NA	CASSWAGGADTEAFF	TGTGCCAGCAGTTGGGCAGGGGGCGCCGACACTGAAGCTTTCTTT
TRBV5-4	TRBJ1-1	TRBD1	NA	CASGQGAITEAFF	TGTGCCAGTGGACAGGGGGCAATCACTGAAGCTTTCTTT
TRBV19	TRBJ1-1	NA	NA	CASSIDPQGRRTEAFF	TGTGCCAGTAGTATAGATCCGCAGGGAAGACGCACTGAAGCTTTCTTT
TRBV30	TRBJ1-1	NA	NA	CAWSVFQGTYTEAFF	TGTGCCTGGAGTGTATTTCAGGGCACTTACACTGAAGCTTTCTTT
TRBV25-1	TRBJ1-1	NA	NA	CASSRQFPNTEAFF	TGTGCCAGCAGTCGACAATTCCCCAACACTGAAGCTTTCTTT
TRBV27	TRBJ2-1	TRBD2	once	CASSSGLAVNEQFF	TGTGCCAGCAGTTCGGGACTAGCCGTAAATGAGCAGTTCTTC
TRBV29-1	TRBJ1-5	TRBD1	NA	CSVLQGNQPQHF	TGCAGCGTCCTACAGGGGAATCAGCCCCAGCATTTT
TRBV7-6	TRBJ2-3	TRBD1	NA	CASSSKTGASTDTQYF	TGTGCCAGCAGCTCGAAGACAGGGGCCTCCACAGATACGCAGTATTTT
TRBV5-4	TRBJ2-5	TRBD2	NA	CASSPLAAGVVETQYF	TGTGCCAGCAGCCCATTGGCGGCGGGGGTCGTAGAGACCCAGTACTTC
TRBV10-2	TRBJ2-2	TRBD2	many	CASSSGGARSTGELFF	TGCGCCAGCAGTAGCGGGGGGGCAAGGTCCACCGGGGAGCTGTTTTTT
TRBV27	TRBJ1-2	NA	NA	CASSASGAYGYTF	TGTGCCAGCAGCGCCTCGGGAGCGTATGGCTACACCTTC
TRBV3-1/TRBV3-2	TRBJ2-3	TRBD2	NA	CASSLGTSGRVDTQYF	TGTGCCAGCAGCCTGGGGACTAGCGGGAGGGTAGATACGCAGTATTTT
TRBV2	TRBJ2-7	NA	NA	CASSVLYEQYF	TGTGCCAGCAGTGTACTGTACGAGCAGTACTTC
TRBV28	TRBJ1-2	NA	NA	CASSLPLTTGPYGYTF	TGTGCCAGCAGTTTACCCCTGACGACAGGCCCATATGGCTACACCTTC
TRBV28	TRBJ2-5	TRBD1	once	CASSLGRGRGQETQYF	TGTGCCAGCAGTTTAGGAAGGGGGCGCGGTCAAGAGACCCAGTACTTC
TRBV2	TRBJ1-1	TRBD1	many	CASGQGTAVMNTEAFF	TGTGCCAGTGGACAGGGGACAGCCGTGATGAACACTGAAGCTTTCTTT
TRBV7-2	TRBJ1-2	NA	NA	CASSLRKQNYGYTF	TGTGCCAGCAGCTTACGTAAACAGAACTATGGCTACACCTTC
TRBV6-5	TRBJ2-1	TRBD1	NA	CASFRQGAIMNEQFF	TGTGCCAGCTTCCGACAGGGGGCCATCATGAATGAGCAGTTCTTC
TRBV5-1	TRBJ2-3	TRBD2	NA	CASSPRSGSPSDTQYF	TGCGCCAGCAGCCCCCGTAGCGGGAGTCCTTCAGATACGCAGTATTTT
TRBV5-8	TRBJ1-5	NA	once	CASSFFQPQHF	TGTGCCAGCAGCTTCTTTCAGCCCCAGCATTTT